This T cell receptor (beta chain) was profiled in a study of blood T cell repertoires in COVID-19. Study details: Collection of acute and convalescent COVID-19 samples took place in the United States, Italy and Spain. Sample material is recorded as cDNA or gDNA derived from T cells, B-cell-depleted T cells, or PBMCs.

Authors' analysis steps: By means of reference gene primer amplification, nucleated cell counts were estimated. Measured with immunoSEQ multiplex PCR; TCRdb has only the in-frame clones, and not every one. V and J calls and clone size follow that table, whereas D and trimming were derived from the DNA. The profile shows 140,000 to 150,000 clones, 80% of them singletons. Germline V gene data show CDR1 as MNHNS and CDR2 as SASEGT. Trimming pared 1 base from V and 2 bases from J, leaving 23 bases between. The CDR3 loop spans 19 amino acids. The sample comprised peripheral blood. The chain couples TRBV6-1 to TRBJ1-1; D gene unclear. The clonotype comes from a woman in her fifties or sixties with acute or convalescent COVID-19. The CDR3 DNA is TGTGCCAGCAGTGAAGGGGTTACCTGGGGTTCGACGGGAAACACTGAAGCTTTCTTT. This codes for CASSEGVTWGSTGNTEAFF.